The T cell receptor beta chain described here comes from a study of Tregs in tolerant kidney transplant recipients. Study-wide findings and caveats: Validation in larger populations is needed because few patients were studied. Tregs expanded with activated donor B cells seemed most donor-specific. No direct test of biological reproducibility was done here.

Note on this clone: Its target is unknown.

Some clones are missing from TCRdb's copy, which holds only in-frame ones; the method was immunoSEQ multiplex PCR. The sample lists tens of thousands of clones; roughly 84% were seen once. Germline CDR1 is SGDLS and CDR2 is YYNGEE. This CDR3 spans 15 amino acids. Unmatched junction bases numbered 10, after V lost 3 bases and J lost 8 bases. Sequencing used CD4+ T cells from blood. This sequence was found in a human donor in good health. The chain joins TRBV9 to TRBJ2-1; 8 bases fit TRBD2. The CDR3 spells CASSAREGRRDEQFF. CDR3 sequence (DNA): TGTGCCAGCAGCGCTCGGGAGGGGCGGCGCGATGAGCAGTTCTTC.